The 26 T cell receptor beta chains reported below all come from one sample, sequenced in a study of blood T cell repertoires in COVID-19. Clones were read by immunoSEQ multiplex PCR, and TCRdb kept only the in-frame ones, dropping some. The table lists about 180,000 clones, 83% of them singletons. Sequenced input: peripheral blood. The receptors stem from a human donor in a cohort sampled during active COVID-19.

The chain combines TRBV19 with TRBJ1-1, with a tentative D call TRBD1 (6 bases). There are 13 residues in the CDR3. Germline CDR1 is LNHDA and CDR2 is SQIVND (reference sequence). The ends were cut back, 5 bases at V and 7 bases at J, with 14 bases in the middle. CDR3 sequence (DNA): TGTGCCAGTAGTGTCAACAGGGTGGGTGAAGCTTTCTTT. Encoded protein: CASSVNRVGEAFF. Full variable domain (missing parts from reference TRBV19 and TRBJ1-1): DGGITQSPKYLFRKEGQNVTLSCEQNLNHDAMYWYRQDPGQGLRLIYYSQIVNDFQKGDIAEGYSVSREKKESFPLTVTSAQKNPTAFYLCASSVNRVGEAFFGQGTRLTVV.

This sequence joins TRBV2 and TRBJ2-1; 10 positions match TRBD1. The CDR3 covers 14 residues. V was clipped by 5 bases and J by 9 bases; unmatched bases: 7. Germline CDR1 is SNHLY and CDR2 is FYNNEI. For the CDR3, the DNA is TGTGCCAGCAGTCCTAGACAGGGGGCAGGTGAGCAGTTCTTC. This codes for CASSPRQGAGEQFF.

In nucleotides, the CDR3 is TGTGCCAGCAGCCCCCGACTAGCGGGACTTTATAGCTCCTACAATGAGCAGTTCTTC. This translates into CASSPRLAGLYSSYNEQFF. The chain has TRBV7-2 and TRBJ2-1; 11 nucleotides align to TRBD2. Germline values: CDR1 SGHTA, CDR2 FQGNSA. This CDR3 is 19 amino acids long. The junction had 12 bases not matched to a gene; V was cut back by 5 bases and J by 0 bases.

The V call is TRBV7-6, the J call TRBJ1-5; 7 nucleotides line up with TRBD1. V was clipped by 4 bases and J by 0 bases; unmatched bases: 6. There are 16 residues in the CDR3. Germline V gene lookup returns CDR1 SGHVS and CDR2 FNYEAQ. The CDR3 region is CASSSGTAASNQPQHF. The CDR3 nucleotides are TGTGCCAGCAGCTCAGGGACAGCGGCTAGCAATCAGCCCCAGCATTTT.

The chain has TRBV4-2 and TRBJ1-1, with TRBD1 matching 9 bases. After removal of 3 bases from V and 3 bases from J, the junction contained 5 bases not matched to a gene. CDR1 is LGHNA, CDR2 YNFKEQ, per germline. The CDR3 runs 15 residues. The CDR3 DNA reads TGTGCCAGCAGCCACCTACAGGGGGCGGACACTGAAGCTTTCTTT. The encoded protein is CASSHLQGADTEAFF.

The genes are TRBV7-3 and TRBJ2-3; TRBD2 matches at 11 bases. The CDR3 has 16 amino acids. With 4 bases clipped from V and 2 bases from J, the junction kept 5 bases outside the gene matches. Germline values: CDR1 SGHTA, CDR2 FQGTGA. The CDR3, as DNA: TGTGCCAGCAGCTCATTTAGCGGGGGGGCCACAGATACGCAGTATTTT. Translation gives CASSSFSGGATDTQYF.

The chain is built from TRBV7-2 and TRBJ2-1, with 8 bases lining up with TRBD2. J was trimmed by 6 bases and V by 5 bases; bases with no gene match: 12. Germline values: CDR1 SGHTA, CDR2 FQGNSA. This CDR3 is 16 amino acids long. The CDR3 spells CASSPQRETLFNEQFF. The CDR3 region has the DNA TGTGCCAGCAGCCCCCAGCGGGAGACGTTATTCAATGAGCAGTTCTTC.

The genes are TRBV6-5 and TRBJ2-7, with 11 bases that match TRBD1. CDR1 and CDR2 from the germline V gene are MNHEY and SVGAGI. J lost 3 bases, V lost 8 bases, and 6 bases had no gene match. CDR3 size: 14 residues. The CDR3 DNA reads TGTGCCAGCCGGACAGGGGGCCTAAACTACGAGCAGTACTTC. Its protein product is CASRTGGLNYEQYF.

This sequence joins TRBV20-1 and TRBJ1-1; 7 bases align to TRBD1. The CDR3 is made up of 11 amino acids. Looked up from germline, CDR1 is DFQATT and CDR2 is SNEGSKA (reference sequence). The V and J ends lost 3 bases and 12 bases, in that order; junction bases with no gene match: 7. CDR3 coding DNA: TGCAGTGCTAGTCCGGCAGGGGGAACTTTCTTT. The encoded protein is CSASPAGGTFF.

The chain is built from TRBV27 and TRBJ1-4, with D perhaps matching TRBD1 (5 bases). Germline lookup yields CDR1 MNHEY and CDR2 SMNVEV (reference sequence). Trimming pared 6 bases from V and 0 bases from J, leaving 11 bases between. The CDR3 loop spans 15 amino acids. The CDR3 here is CASRLWGSTNEKLFF. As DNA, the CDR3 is TGTGCCAGCAGACTCTGGGGCTCAACTAATGAAAAACTGTTTTTT.

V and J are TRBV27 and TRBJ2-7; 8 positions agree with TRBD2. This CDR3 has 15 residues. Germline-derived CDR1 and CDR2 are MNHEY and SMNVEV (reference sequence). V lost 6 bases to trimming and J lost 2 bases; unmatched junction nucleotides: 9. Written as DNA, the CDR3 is TGTGCCAGCAGCGGTGCGGGAGGATTCCCCTACGAGCAGTACTTC. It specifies CASSGAGGFPYEQYF.

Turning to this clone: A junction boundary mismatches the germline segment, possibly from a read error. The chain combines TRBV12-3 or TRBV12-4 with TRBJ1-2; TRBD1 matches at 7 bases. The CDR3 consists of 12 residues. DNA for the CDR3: TGTGCCAGCAGTTGGGACAGCTATGACTACACCTTC. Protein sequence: CASSWDSYDYTF.

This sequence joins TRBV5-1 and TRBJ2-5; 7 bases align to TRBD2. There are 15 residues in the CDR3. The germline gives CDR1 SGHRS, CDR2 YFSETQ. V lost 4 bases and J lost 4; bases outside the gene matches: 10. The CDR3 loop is CASSRGEENRETQYF. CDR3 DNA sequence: TGCGCCAGCAGCCGGGGGGAGGAAAATAGAGAGACCCAGTACTTC.

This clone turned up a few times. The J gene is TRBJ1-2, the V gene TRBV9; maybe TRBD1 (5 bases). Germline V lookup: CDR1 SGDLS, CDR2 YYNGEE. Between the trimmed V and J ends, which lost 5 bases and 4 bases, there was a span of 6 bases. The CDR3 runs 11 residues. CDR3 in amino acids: CASRDIYGYTF. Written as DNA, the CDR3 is TGTGCCAGCAGGGACATCTATGGCTACACCTTC.

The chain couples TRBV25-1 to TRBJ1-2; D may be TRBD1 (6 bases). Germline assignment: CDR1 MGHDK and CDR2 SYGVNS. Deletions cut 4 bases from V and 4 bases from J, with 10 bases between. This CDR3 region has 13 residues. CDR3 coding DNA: TGTGCCAGCAGTGCAGGGGCTGCCTATGGCTACACCTTC. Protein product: CASSAGAAYGYTF.

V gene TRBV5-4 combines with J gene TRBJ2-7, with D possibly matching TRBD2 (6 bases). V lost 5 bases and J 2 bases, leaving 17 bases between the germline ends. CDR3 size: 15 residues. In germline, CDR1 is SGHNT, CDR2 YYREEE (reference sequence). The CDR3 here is CASRNPRDSTYEQYF. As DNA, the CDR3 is TGTGCCAGCAGGAACCCCCGGGACTCCACCTACGAGCAGTACTTC.

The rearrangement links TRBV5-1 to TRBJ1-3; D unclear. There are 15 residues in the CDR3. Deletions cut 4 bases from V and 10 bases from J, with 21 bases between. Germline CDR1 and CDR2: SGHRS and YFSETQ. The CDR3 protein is CASSEGSSVEVTIYF. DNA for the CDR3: TGCGCCAGCAGCGAGGGCAGCTCCGTGGAGGTTACCATATATTTT. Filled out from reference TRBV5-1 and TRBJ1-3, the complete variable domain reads KAGVTQTPRYLIKTRGQQVTLSCSPISGHRSVSWYQQTPGQGLQFLFEYFSETQRNKGNFPGRFSGRQFSNSRSEMNVSTLELGDSALYLCASSEGSSVEVTIYFGEGSWLTVV.

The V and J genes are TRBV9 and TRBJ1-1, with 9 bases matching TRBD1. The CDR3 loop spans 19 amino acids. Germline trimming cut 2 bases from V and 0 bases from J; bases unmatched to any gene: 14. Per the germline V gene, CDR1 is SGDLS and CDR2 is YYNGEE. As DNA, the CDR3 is TGTGCCAGCAGCGTTTCTCGGGACAGGGTACAGAGGGTGAACACTGAAGCTTTCTTT. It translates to CASSVSRDRVQRVNTEAFF.

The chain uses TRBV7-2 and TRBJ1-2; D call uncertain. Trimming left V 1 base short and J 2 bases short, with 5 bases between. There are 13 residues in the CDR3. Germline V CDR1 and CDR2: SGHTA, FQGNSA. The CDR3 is CASSLGENYGYTF. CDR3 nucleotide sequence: TGTGCCAGCAGCTTAGGAGAGAACTATGGCTACACCTTC.

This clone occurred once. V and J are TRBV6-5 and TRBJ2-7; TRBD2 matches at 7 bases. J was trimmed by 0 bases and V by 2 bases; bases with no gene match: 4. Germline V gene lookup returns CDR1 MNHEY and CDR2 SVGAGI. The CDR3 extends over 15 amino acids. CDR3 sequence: CASSYGRGSSYEQYF. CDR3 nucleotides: TGTGCCAGCAGTTACGGGCGGGGGAGCTCCTACGAGCAGTACTTC.

The CDR3 spells CASGGTGYEQYF. The CDR3 DNA reads TGTGCCAGCGGGGGCACAGGCTACGAGCAGTACTTC. The chain links TRBV6-6 to TRBJ2-7; weak D call: TRBD1 (6 bases). The germline V gene has CDR1 MNHNY and CDR2 SVGAGI (reference sequence). The CDR3 has 12 residues. The ends were cut back, 8 bases at V and 3 bases at J, with 11 bases in the middle.

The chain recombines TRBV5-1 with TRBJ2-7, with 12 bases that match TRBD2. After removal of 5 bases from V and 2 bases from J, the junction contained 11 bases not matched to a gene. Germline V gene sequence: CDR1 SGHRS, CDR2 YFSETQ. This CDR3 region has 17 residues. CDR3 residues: CASRSTSGRLTTYEQYF. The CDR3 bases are TGCGCCAGCAGGTCAACTAGCGGGAGGTTAACGACCTACGAGCAGTACTTC.

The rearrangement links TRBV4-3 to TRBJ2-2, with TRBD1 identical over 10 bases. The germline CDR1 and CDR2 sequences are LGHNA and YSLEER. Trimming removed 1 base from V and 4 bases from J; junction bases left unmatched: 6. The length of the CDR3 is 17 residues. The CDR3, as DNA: TGCGCCAGCAGCCAAGTTATGGGACAGGGGAGCACCGGGGAGCTGTTTTTT. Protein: CASSQVMGQGSTGELFF.

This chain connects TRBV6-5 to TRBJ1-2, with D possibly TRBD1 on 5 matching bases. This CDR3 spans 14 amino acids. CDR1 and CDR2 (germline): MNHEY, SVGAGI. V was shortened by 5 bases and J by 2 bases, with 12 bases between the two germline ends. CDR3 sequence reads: CASSPLEGNYGYTF. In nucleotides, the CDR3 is TGTGCCAGCAGTCCCCTGGAGGGGAACTATGGCTACACCTTC.

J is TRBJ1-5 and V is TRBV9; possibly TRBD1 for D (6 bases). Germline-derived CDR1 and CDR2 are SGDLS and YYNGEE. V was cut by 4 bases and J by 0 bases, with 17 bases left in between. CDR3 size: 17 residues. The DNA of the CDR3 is TGTGCCAGCAGCCCCCGGACAGATAAATATAGCAATCAGCCCCAGCATTTT. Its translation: CASSPRTDKYSNQPQHF.

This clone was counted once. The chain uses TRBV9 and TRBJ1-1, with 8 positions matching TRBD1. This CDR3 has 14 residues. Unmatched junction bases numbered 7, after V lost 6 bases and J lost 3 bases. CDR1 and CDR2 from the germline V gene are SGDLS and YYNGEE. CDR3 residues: CASTRAGGYTEAFF. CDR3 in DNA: TGTGCCAGCACCCGGGCAGGGGGCTACACTGAAGCTTTCTTT.